The T cell receptor beta chain described here comes from a study of blood T cell repertoires in COVID-19. This clone appeared a single time. Generated by immunoSEQ multiplex PCR, the TCRdb table keeps only in-frame clones and is missing some. This table holds roughly 99,000 clones, approximately 86% found once. This CDR3 is 13 amino acids long. CDR1 is SQVTM and CDR2 is ANQGSEA in the germline V gene. J lost 6 bases, V lost 3 bases, and 7 bases had no gene match. The chain combines TRBV29-1 with TRBJ1-2; 7 bases line up with TRBD1. Sequencing was performed on peripheral blood. The clonotype was recovered from a man between 45 and 60 years old with COVID-19, enrolled during active disease. The CDR3 DNA is TGCAGCGTTGAGAGGACAGGCGGGAATGGCTACACCTTC. Protein sequence: CSVERTGGNGYTF.